This TCR beta chain is drawn from a study of identical twins. Study outcomes and limitations: Where beta out-of-frame sequences were concerned, excess twin sharing was weaker. Insertion counts were lower in abundant cord blood beta clonotypes, a trend that memory repertoires did not show. Invariant cells of the MAIT and iNKT types might have partly distorted the zero-insertion analyses.

TCRdb processed the 5' RACE reads anew with MiXCR; each CDR3 protein has one entry. The data contain approximately 590,000 distinct CDR3 sequences, 9% to 10% of them singletons. This clonotype has only a few counts. Its matching antigen is unknown. This CDR3 spans 14 amino acids. Trimming cost V 6 bases and J 4 bases; bases outside gene matches: 8. Germline V gives CDR1 LGHNT, CDR2 FRNRAP. In every case, the donor was a healthy Caucasian. The sample also formed part of further work on yellow fever vaccine responses in identical twins.

The V gene is TRBV12-5, the J gene TRBJ1-1; 7 nucleotides match TRBD1. The sequencing input was PBMCs. The origin of this receptor is a woman aged 18-29 years in good health. The DNA of the CDR3 is TGTGCTAGTGGCCCGACAGGGAGCGTCACTGAAGCTTTCTTT. Translated: CASGPTGSVTEAFF.